The clone carrying this TCR beta chain came up a few times. Its specificity is unknown. Using constant-segment primers, 5'RACE produced TCR alpha and TCR beta cDNA libraries carrying sample barcodes and UMIs. TCRdb recomputed calls from the 5' RACE reads with MiXCR, one row per CDR3 protein. The sample includes 35,000 to 55,000 distinct CDR3 sequences, less than 9.5% seen only once; the top ten take 10% to 15%. These data originate in a study of T-cell memory formation after mild COVID-19. Germline CDR1 PRHDT, CDR2 FYEKMQ (reference sequence). V was pared by 3 bases and J by 1 base, with 8 bases between. The CDR3 length is 14 residues. Study-wide results and caveats: Later expanders leaned CD4+, whereas day 15 to 85 contracting clones were balanced CD4/CD8.

The chain carries TRBV13 and TRBJ2-3, with D possibly matching TRBD1 (5 bases). The sequence came from an adult woman who had mild COVID-19 (a few samples of this study predate the infection). Cell type and time point are not known. Sequencing was done on a sample of PBMCs or a T cell subset sorted from them (not recorded which). The CDR3 loop reads CASSLWGGTDTQYF. CDR3 DNA: TGTGCCAGCAGCTTGTGGGGCGGCACAGATACGCAGTATTTT.